This passage covers 14 T cell receptor beta chains from one sample sequenced in a study of blood T cells in healthy people across ages (dated by TCRdb to 2013 to 2016). The library was generated by 5' RACE. Instrument used: Illumina HiSeq 2500. A second PCR of 7 to 11 cycles was performed with a sample-barcoded 5' primer and a J-beta primer mix. TCRdb's own reprocessing of the public reads used fastp at Q25 and MiXCR and kept productive beta chains. Records with the same CDR3 protein are collapsed into one entry carrying the most frequent genes and DNA. In this sample the table shows about 800,000 distinct CDR3 sequences, 20% to 25% of which occur a single time. The ten top clones hold approximately 3.7% of the sample. These sequences were also reported in another study, on T cells of mothers and their children.

The sample consisted of blood. All receptors come from a boy aged 5-17 years in good health.

This clonotype has just a few counts. The chain carries TRBV28 and TRBJ2-5, with 7 nucleotides matching TRBD2. Germline V lookup: CDR1 MDHEN, CDR2 SYDVKM. The CDR3 is made up of 16 amino acids. After removal of 7 bases from V and 5 bases from J, the junction contained 16 bases not matched to a gene. The CDR3 loop reads CASIGDLSGLVETQYF. The CDR3 nucleotides are TGTGCCAGCATCGGTGACCTTAGCGGGCTTGTTGAGACCCAGTACTTC.

The rearrangement links TRBV9 to TRBJ2-1, with TRBD2 identical over 8 bases. The trim removed 4 bases at V and 10 bases at J, leaving 10 bases unmatched. The germline gives CDR1 SGDLS, CDR2 YYNGEE. The CDR3 is 14 residues long. The CDR3: CASSFDGLAPEQFF. The CDR3 DNA sequence: TGTGCCAGCAGCTTCGACGGACTAGCCCCGGAGCAGTTCTTC.

The chain joins TRBV7-6 to TRBJ2-5; 7 bases are a match to TRBD2. The end of the DNA aligns better with TRBJ2-1, so the J call may be wrong. Germline loops: CDR1 SGHVS, CDR2 FNYEAQ. The CDR3 length is 14 residues. The CDR3 bases are TGTGCCAGCAAGCCCGGACTAGATTACGATGAGCAGTTCTTC. Residues: CASKPGLDYDEQFF.

This sequence joins TRBV5-1 and TRBJ2-5, with TRBD2 identical over 9 bases. This CDR3 has 17 residues. Germline CDR1 reads SGHRS; CDR2 reads YFSETQ. V lost 5 bases, J lost 1 base, and 12 bases stayed unmatched. The CDR3 DNA sequence: TGCGCCAGCAGTCTCGGTATTAGCGGGGGCCTCCAAGAGACCCAGTACTTC. Its translation is CASSLGISGGLQETQYF.

The J gene is TRBJ2-4, the V gene TRBV7-9; possibly TRBD1 for D (5 bases). This CDR3 has 16 amino acids. V was trimmed by 4 bases and J by 0 bases, leaving 13 bases between them. CDR1 SEHNR and CDR2 FQNEAQ come from the germline V gene (reference sequence). DNA of the CDR3: TGTGCCAGCAGCTACTCGACAGTATTAGCCAAAAACATTCAGTACTTC. Its protein is CASSYSTVLAKNIQYF.

This chain joins TRBV29-1 and TRBJ1-1; 10 positions match TRBD1. V lost 6 bases, J lost 5 bases, and 9 bases stayed unmatched. The length of the CDR3 is 14 residues. Germline V lookup: CDR1 SQVTM, CDR2 ANQGSEA. The CDR3 DNA sequence: TGCAGCGTCGAACCGGACAGGGGGTCGACTGAAGCTTTCTTT. This translates into CSVEPDRGSTEAFF.

The genes are TRBV7-2 and TRBJ2-5; TRBD2 might be the D (6 bases). V gave up 5 bases and J gave up 4 bases, with 14 bases separating them. The CDR3 length is 14 residues. Germline V gene lookup returns CDR1 SGHTA and CDR2 FQGNSA. CDR3 residues: CASSPNIGGETQYF. DNA of the CDR3: TGTGCCAGCAGCCCAAATATCGGGGGAGAGACCCAGTACTTC.

CDR3 DNA: TGTGCCAGCAGCGTGTCTGGCGGCAATTCACCCCTCCACTTT. It translates to CASSVSGGNSPLHF. The chain joins TRBV9 to TRBJ1-6; D call uncertain. The ends were cut back, 2 bases at V and 7 bases at J, with 10 bases in the middle. Per the germline V gene, CDR1 is SGDLS and CDR2 is YYNGEE. The CDR3 consists of 14 residues.

This clonotype was recorded a few times. A read error may produce the germline difference seen at one junction end. The chain links TRBV19 to TRBJ2-1; the D gene is possibly TRBD2 (6 bases). Germline V gives CDR1 LNHDA, CDR2 SQIVND (reference sequence). The CDR3 spans 13 residues. The CDR3 sequence is CVSSTGKRGEQFF. Here the CDR3 DNA reads TGTGTCAGTAGTACGGGCAAACGGGGGGAGCAGTTCTTC. Drawing the rest from reference TRBV19 and TRBJ2-1, the complete variable domain is DGGITQSPKYLFRKEGQNVTLSCEQNLNHDAMYWYRQDPGQGLRLIYYSQIVNDFQKGDIAEGYSVSREKKESFPLTVTSAQKNPTAFYLCVSSTGKRGEQFFGPGTRLTVL.

This clonotype came up a few times. The genes are TRBV27 and TRBJ2-5; TRBD1 matches at 7 bases. Gene TRBJ2-7 matches the end of the DNA better, so the J call may be wrong. The CDR3 totals 14 residues. Germline assignment: CDR1 MNHEY and CDR2 SMNVEV (reference sequence). Here the CDR3 DNA reads TGTGCCACCCAGAACAGGGGTCCCGTATACGAGCAGTACTTC. This sequence encodes CATQNRGPVYEQYF.

This chain joins TRBV10-3 and TRBJ2-5; 7 nucleotides agree with TRBD1. Germline lookup yields CDR1 ENHRY and CDR2 SYGVKD. This CDR3 spans 15 amino acids. J was trimmed by 2 bases and V by 0 bases; bases with no gene match: 3. The CDR3 sequence: CAISESRGWQETQYF. CDR3 bases: TGTGCCATCAGTGAGTCCAGGGGGTGGCAAGAGACCCAGTACTTC.

This clonotype occurred a few times. The V gene is TRBV28, the J gene TRBJ1-5; D is uncertain. Germline V gives CDR1 MDHEN, CDR2 SYDVKM. The CDR3 totals 15 residues. Deletions cut 6 bases from V and 7 bases from J, with 19 bases between. The CDR3: CASSLSGEWEQPQHF. The CDR3 bases are TGTGCCAGCAGCCTCTCCGGGGAATGGGAACAGCCCCAGCATTTT.

This clonotype was counted a few times. The chain links TRBV5-5 to TRBJ2-7; no clear D gene. With 0 bases removed from V and 2 bases from J, the gap between germline ends came to 9 bases. This CDR3 is 14 amino acids long. Germline lookup yields CDR1 SGHKS and CDR2 YYEKEE (reference sequence). The CDR3, as DNA: TGTGCCAGCAGCTTGGCCGCGGCAACCTACGAGCAGTACTTC. It specifies CASSLAAATYEQYF.

The J gene is TRBJ1-2, the V gene TRBV29-1; D unresolved. The length of the CDR3 is 11 residues. The V end lost 7 bases, the J end lost 8 bases, and 14 bases lay between the germline ends. CDR1 is SQVTM, CDR2 ANQGSEA, per germline. For the CDR3, the DNA is TGCAGCGGCGAGGGATTGGGAGGCTACACCTTC. It is translated as CSGEGLGGYTF.